The clone carrying this T cell receptor (beta chain) occurred a few times. The target antigen is unknown. Germline CDR1 is MDHEN and CDR2 is SYDVKM. V shed 7 bases, J shed 3 bases, and the junction held 8 bases outside the gene matches. This CDR3 spans 15 amino acids. Libraries were prepared by immunoSEQ multiplex PCR; TCRdb keeps only in-frame clonotypes and omits some of them. The sample lists some 170,000 clones, 80% to 90% seen once, with roughly 4% in the top ten. This sample was included in a study of T cell responses to AZD1222 COVID-19 vaccine. Study outcomes and limitations: Sampling that yielded the repertoires occurred only after the peak T cell response. Nearly half of unique spike-specific TCRs reportedly avoided B.1.351 and B.1.1.7 mutated regions.

The sequences come from peripheral blood, collected 28 days after the second dose of the MenACWY control vaccine. The receptor comes from an adult who received the MenACWY meningococcal vaccine as a control. The chain couples TRBV28 to TRBJ2-3; 9 bases fit TRBD2. The CDR3 sequence is CASTISGSRTDTQYF. The CDR3 bases are TGTGCCAGCACTATTAGCGGGAGTAGGACAGATACGCAGTATTTT.